The clone carrying this T cell receptor beta chain appeared a single time. Other nucleotide sequences in the sample specify the same CDR3. Which cohort a participant joined came from the clinical history participants gave. This sample was included in a study of blood T cell repertoires in COVID-19. Repertoires were generated with immunoSEQ multiplex PCR, while TCRdb's copy carries only in-frame clones and drops some. The sample contains some 270,000 clones, roughly 84% of which appear only once. CDR1 SGHRS and CDR2 YFSETQ come from the germline V gene. With 0 bases clipped from V and 5 bases from J, the junction kept 2 bases outside the gene matches. The CDR3 loop spans 15 amino acids.

Source material: PBMCs or T cells enriched from blood (not recorded which). The source is a man aged 45-65 years who had recovered from COVID-19. The chain has TRBV5-1 and TRBJ2-5; 12 bases are a match to TRBD2. The CDR3 DNA is TGCGCCAGCAGCTTGGTCCTAGCGGGGGGGGAGACCCAGTACTTC. The encoded protein is CASSLVLAGGETQYF. The entire variable domain, with the rest obtained from reference TRBV5-1 and TRBJ2-5, is as follows: KAGVTQTPRYLIKTRGQQVTLSCSPISGHRSVSWYQQTPGQGLQFLFEYFSETQRNKGNFPGRFSGRQFSNSRSEMNVSTLELGDSALYLCASSLVLAGGETQYFGPGTRLLVL.